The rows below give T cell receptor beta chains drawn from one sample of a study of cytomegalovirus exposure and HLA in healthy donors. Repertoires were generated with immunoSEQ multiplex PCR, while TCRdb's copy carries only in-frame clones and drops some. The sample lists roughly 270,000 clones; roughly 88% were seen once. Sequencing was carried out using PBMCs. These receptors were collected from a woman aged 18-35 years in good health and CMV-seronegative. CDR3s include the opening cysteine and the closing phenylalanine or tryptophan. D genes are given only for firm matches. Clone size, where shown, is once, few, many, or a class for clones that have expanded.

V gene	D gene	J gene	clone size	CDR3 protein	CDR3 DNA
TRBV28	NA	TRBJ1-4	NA	CASSRRRGEKLFF	TGTGCCAGCAGTAGAAGACGAGGGGAAAAACTGTTTTTT
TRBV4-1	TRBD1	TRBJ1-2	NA	CASSQGTGKQYGYTF	TGCGCCAGCAGCCAAGGGACAGGGAAACAGTATGGCTACACCTTC
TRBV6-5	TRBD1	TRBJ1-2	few	CASSYVTGGDGYTF	TGTGCCAGCAGTTACGTTACAGGGGGCGATGGCTACACCTTC
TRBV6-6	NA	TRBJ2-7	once	CASSYADTEYEQYF	TGTGCCAGCAGTTACGCCGACACAGAATACGAGCAGTACTTC
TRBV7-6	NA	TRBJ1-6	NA	CASSLDGSPLHF	TGTGCCAGCAGCTTAGATGGCTCACCCCTCCACTTT
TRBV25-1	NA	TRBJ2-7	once	CASSERRWTGEQYF	TGTGCCAGCAGTGAGAGGAGATGGACTGGCGAGCAGTACTTC
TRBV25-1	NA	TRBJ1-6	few	CASSPTGYNSPLHF	TGTGCCAGCAGTCCGACAGGCTATAATTCACCCCTCCACTTT
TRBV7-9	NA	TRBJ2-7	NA	CASSWAQPPYEQYF	TGTGCCAGCAGCTGGGCTCAACCACCCTACGAGCAGTACTTC
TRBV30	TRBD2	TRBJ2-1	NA	CASSWLAGGIDEQFF	TGTGCCTCCTCCTGGCTAGCGGGAGGGATCGATGAGCAGTTCTTC
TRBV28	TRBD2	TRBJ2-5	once	CASRPPGGFGETQYF	TGTGCCAGCAGGCCCCCGGGAGGGTTTGGAGAGACCCAGTACTTC
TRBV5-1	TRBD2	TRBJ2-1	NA	CASSPWTSGVSYNEQFF	TGCGCCAGCAGCCCCTGGACTAGCGGGGTCTCCTACAATGAGCAGTTCTTC
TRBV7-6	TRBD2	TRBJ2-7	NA	CASSLALKGLAGGRNEQYF	TGTGCCAGCAGCTTAGCCCTCAAGGGACTAGCGGGAGGTAGGAACGAGCAGTACTTC
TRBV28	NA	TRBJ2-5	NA	CASSFLLSGRQETQYF	TGTGCCAGCAGTTTTTTGCTTAGCGGCAGACAAGAGACCCAGTACTTC
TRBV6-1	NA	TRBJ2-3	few	CASGVGTATDTQYF	TGTGCCAGCGGCGTCGGGACTGCCACAGATACGCAGTATTTT
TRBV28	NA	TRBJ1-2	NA	CASSPPGRDTYGYTF	TGTGCCAGCAGCCCCCCGGGGAGGGACACTTATGGCTACACCTTC
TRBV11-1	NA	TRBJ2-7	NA	CASSLGSGIYEQYF	TGTGCCAGCAGCTTAGGGTCAGGGATCTACGAGCAGTACTTC
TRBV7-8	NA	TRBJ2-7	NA	CASSTPGSSYEQYF	TGTGCCAGCAGCACCCCCGGGAGCTCCTACGAGCAGTACTTC
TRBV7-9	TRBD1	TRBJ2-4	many	CASSLVQGHNIQYF	TGTGCCAGCAGCTTAGTACAGGGGCATAACATTCAGTACTTC
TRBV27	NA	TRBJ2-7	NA	CASSRLTGYEQYF	TGTGCCAGCAGTCGCCTGACGGGCTACGAGCAGTACTTC
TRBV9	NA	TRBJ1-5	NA	CASSVGGNGNQPQHF	TGTGCCAGCAGCGTCGGAGGGAACGGAAATCAGCCCCAGCATTTT
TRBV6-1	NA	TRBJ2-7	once	CASGGSSYEQYF	TGTGCCAGCGGGGGCAGCTCCTACGAGCAGTACTTC
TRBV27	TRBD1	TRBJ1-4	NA	CASSLSGTAYEKLFF	TGTGCCAGCAGTTTGTCCGGGACAGCCTATGAAAAACTGTTTTTT
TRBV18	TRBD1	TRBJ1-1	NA	CASSLNRGPDTEAFF	TGTGCCAGCTCACTCAACAGGGGGCCGGACACTGAAGCTTTCTTT
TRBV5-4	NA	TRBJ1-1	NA	CASSPPAAVNTEAFF	TGTGCCAGCAGCCCTCCGGCGGCGGTCAACACTGAAGCTTTCTTT
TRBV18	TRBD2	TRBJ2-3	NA	CASSHGTSGTQLDTQYF	TGTGCCAGCTCACACGGGACTAGCGGGACCCAGTTGGATACGCAGTATTTT
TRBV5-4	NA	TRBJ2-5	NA	CASSLDLKTQYF	TGTGCCAGCAGCCTCGACTTAAAGACCCAGTACTTC
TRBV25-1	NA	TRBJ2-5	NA	CASSDSTEIQETQYF	TGTGCCAGCAGTGATTCAACAGAAATCCAAGAGACCCAGTACTTC
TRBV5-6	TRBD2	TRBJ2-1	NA	CASSSTSGLDNEQFF	TGTGCCAGCAGTTCGACTAGCGGGTTAGACAATGAGCAGTTCTTC
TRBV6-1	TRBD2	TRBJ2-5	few	CASSEGGLAGSETQYF	TGTGCCAGCAGTGAAGGGGGACTAGCGGGATCAGAGACCCAGTACTTC
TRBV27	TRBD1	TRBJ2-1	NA	CASSPGTGGMYEQFF	TGTGCCAGCAGCCCCGGGACAGGGGGTATGTATGAGCAGTTCTTC
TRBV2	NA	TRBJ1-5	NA	CASSEAGGTRQPQHF	TGTGCCAGCAGTGAAGCGGGGGGGACGAGGCAGCCCCAGCATTTT
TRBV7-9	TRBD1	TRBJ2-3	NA	CASSLEGARITDTQYF	TGTGCCAGCAGCTTAGAGGGGGCTAGAATAACAGATACGCAGTATTTT
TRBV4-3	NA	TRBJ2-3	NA	CASSQVSRQTGHTDTQYF	TGCGCCAGCAGCCAAGTTTCCCGACAGACAGGACACACAGATACGCAGTATTTT
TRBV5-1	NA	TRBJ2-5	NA	CASSSAERAQETQYF	TGCGCCAGCAGCTCCGCCGAGAGGGCTCAAGAGACCCAGTACTTC
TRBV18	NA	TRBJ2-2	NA	CASSPNQGPTAGELFF	TGTGCCAGCTCACCTAATCAGGGGCCGACGGCCGGGGAGCTGTTTTTT
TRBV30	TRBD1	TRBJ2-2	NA	CALELADRVPGELFF	TGTGCCTTAGAATTAGCCGACAGGGTCCCCGGGGAGCTGTTTTTT
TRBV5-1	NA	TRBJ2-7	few	CASSLEATYEQYF	TGCGCCAGCAGCTTGGAAGCAACCTACGAGCAGTACTTC
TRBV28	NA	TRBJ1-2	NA	CASSSLGPHGYTF	TGTGCCAGCAGTTCCCTGGGGCCTCACGGCTACACCTTC
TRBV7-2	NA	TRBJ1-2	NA	CASIRGRGRSATRDGYTF	TGTGCCAGCATACGAGGGCGGGGGAGGAGCGCAACGCGTGATGGCTACACCTTC
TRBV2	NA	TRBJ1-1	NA	CASSLSLNTEAFF	TGTGCCAGCAGTTTGTCGTTGAACACTGAAGCTTTCTTT
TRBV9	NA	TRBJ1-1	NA	CASSVRMNTEAFF	TGTGCCAGCAGCGTACGTATGAACACTGAAGCTTTCTTT
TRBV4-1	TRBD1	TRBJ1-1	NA	CASKPVGQRPEAFF	TGCGCCAGTAAACCTGTGGGACAGAGACCTGAAGCTTTCTTT
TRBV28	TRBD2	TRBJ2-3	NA	CASSALAGFTDTQYF	TGTGCCAGCAGTGCACTAGCGGGGTTCACAGATACGCAGTATTTT
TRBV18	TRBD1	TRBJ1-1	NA	CASSPQGATGEAFF	TGTGCCAGCTCACCACAGGGGGCAACGGGTGAAGCTTTCTTT
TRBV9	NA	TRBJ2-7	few	CASSPRLVTYEQYF	TGTGCCAGCAGCCCCCGACTAGTTACCTACGAGCAGTACTTC